This entry describes one T cell receptor beta chain. Its antigen is still unknown. CDR1 SGHDN and CDR2 FVKESK come from the germline V gene. Germline trimming cut 1 base from V and 7 bases from J; bases unmatched to any gene: 3. The CDR3 loop spans 15 amino acids. A single record per CDR3 protein comes from TCRdb applying MiXCR to the reads. This sample has around 540,000 distinct CDR3 sequences, with about 33% found just once. The data are from a study of T cell repertoires in cytomegalovirus infection. For the study at large: TCR beta signatures that were public indicated CMV infection and matching HLA type.

The receptor comes from a human donor in good health (CMV status not recorded). Some clones in this sample may be carry-over from other donors' samples. Sequencing used cultured PBMCs, obtained from culture after CMV antigen stimulation. The chain joins TRBV14 to TRBJ2-1; the match to TRBD2 covers 11 bases. The CDR3, as DNA: TGTGCCAGCAGCCAAGTAGCGGGAGGGAGTAATGAGCAGTTCTTC. It specifies CASSQVAGGSNEQFF. The whole variable domain, filled in from reference TRBV14 and TRBJ2-1, reads EAGVTQFPSHSVIEKGQTVTLRCDPISGHDNLYWYRRVMGKEIKFLLHFVKESKQDESGMPNNRFLAERTGGTYSTLKVQPAELEDSGVYFCASSQVAGGSNEQFFGPGTRLTVL.